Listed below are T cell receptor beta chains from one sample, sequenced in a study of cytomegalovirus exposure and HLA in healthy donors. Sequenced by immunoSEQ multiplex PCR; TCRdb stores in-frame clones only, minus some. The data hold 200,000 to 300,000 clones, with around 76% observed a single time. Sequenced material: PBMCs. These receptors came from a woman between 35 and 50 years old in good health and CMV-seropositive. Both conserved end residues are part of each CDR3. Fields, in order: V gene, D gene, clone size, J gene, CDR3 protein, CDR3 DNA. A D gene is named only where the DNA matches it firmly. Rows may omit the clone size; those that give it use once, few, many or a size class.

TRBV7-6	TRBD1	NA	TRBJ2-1	CASSLEIGQGFYNEQFF	TGTGCCAGCAGCTTAGAGATTGGACAGGGGTTTTACAATGAGCAGTTCTTC
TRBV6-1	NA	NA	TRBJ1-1	CASRRETEAFF	TGTGCCAGCAGGAGGGAAACTGAAGCTTTCTTT
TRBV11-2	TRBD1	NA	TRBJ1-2	CASSPRDSPTNYGYTF	TGTGCCAGCAGCCCCCGGGACAGCCCCACCAACTATGGCTACACCTTC
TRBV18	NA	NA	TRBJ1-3	CASIDSNSGNTIYF	TGTGCCAGCATCGACAGTAACTCTGGAAACACCATATATTTT
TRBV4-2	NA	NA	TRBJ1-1	CASSQEQNTEAFF	TGTGCCAGCAGCCAAGAACAAAACACTGAAGCTTTCTTT
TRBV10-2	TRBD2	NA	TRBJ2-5	CASSESGLAGKNQETQYF	TGCGCCAGCAGTGAGTCGGGGCTAGCGGGGAAAAACCAAGAGACCCAGTACTTC
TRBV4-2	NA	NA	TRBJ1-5	CASSQVGGTNQPQHF	TGTGCCAGCAGCCAAGTCGGGGGGACTAATCAGCCCCAGCATTTT
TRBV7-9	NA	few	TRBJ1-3	CASSLITRIGGNTIYF	TGTGCCAGCAGCTTAATTACGAGAATCGGGGGAAACACCATATATTTT
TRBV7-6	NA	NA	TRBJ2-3	CASSLGLARSADTQYF	TGTGCCAGCAGCTTAGGTCTTGCTAGATCTGCAGATACGCAGTATTTT
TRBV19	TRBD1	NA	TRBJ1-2	CASKLQGAWDGYTF	TGTGCCAGTAAATTACAGGGGGCGTGGGATGGCTACACCTTC
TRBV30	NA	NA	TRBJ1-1	CAWGRGRTEAFF	TGTGCCTGGGGAAGGGGAAGGACTGAAGCTTTCTTT
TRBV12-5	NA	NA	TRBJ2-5	CASGPPSDETQYF	TGTGCTAGTGGTCCCCCCAGCGATGAGACCCAGTACTTC
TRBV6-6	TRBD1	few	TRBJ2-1	CASSLDRVGQSEQFF	TGTGCCAGCAGTCTCGACAGGGTCGGTCAAAGTGAGCAGTTCTTC
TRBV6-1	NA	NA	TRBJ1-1	CASSPLRGVNTEAFF	TGTGCCAGCAGTCCCCTCCGGGGGGTGAACACTGAAGCTTTCTTT
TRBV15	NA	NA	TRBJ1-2	CAASRGQAGNYGYTF	TGTGCCGCCAGCAGAGGTCAGGCAGGGAACTATGGCTACACCTTC
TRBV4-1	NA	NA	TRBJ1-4	CASSQQGRGDEKLFF	TGCGCCAGCAGCCAACAGGGGCGAGGAGATGAAAAACTGTTTTTT
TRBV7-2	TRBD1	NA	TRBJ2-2	CASRSQGAGTGELFF	TGTGCCAGCAGGTCCCAGGGGGCGGGCACCGGGGAGCTGTTTTTT
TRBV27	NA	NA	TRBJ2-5	CASSLSGRRETQYF	TGTGCCAGCAGTTTATCGGGCAGAAGGGAGACCCAGTACTTC
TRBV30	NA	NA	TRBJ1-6	CAWSVSLTSPLHF	TGTGCCTGGAGTGTTTCTCTAACGTCACCCCTCCACTTT
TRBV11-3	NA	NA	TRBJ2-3	CASSFAGRFTDTQYF	TGTGCCAGCAGCTTTGCGGGGAGATTCACAGATACGCAGTATTTT
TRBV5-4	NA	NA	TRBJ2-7	CASSFDRSDHEQYF	TGTGCCAGCAGCTTCGACAGATCGGACCACGAGCAGTACTTC
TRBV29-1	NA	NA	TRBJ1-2	CSADGDGYTF	TGCAGCGCCGACGGGGATGGCTACACCTTC
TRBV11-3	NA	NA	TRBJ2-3	CASSLTYWTETTDTQYF	TGTGCCAGCAGCTTAACCTACTGGACAGAAACCACAGATACGCAGTATTTT
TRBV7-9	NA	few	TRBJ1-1	CASSLRGSEAFF	TGTGCCAGCAGCTTAAGGGGGTCTGAAGCTTTCTTT
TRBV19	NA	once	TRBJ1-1	CASSIPYRGTEAFF	TGTGCCAGTAGTATACCCTACCGGGGCACTGAAGCTTTCTTT
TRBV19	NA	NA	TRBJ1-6	CASRAGHNSYNSPLHF	TGTGCCAGTAGGGCGGGTCATAACTCCTATAATTCACCCCTCCACTTT
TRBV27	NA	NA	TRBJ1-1	CASGLIGPTEAFF	TGTGCCAGCGGACTCATAGGTCCCACTGAAGCTTTCTTT
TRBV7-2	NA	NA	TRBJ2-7	CASSAYSYEQYF	TGTGCCAGCAGTGCGTACTCCTACGAGCAGTACTTC
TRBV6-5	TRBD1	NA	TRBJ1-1	CASSYYRGQKAFF	TGTGCCAGCAGTTATTACAGGGGGCAGAAAGCTTTCTTT
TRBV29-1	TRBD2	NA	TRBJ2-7	CSGGEGPSYEQYF	TGCAGCGGCGGGGAGGGGCCCTCCTACGAGCAGTACTTC
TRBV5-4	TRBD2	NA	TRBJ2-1	CASSLGLAGASYNEQFF	TGTGCCAGCAGCTTGGGACTAGCGGGGGCTTCCTACAATGAGCAGTTCTTC
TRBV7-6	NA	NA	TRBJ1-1	CASSLTPMNTEAFF	TGTGCCAGCAGCTTAACACCGATGAACACTGAAGCTTTCTTT
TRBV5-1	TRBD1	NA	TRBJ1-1	CASSLDRGTEAFF	TGCGCCAGCAGCTTGGACAGGGGAACTGAAGCTTTCTTT
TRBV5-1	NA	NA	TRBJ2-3	CASSLGATTGADTQYF	TGCGCCAGCAGCTTGGGCGCGACCACGGGAGCAGATACGCAGTATTTT
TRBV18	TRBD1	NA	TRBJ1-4	CASSPRGQVNEKLFF	TGTGCCAGCTCACCCCGGGGACAGGTTAATGAAAAACTGTTTTTT
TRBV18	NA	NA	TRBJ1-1	CASSSLRGTASEAFF	TGTGCCAGCTCAAGTTTGCGCGGGACGGCCTCAGAAGCTTTCTTT
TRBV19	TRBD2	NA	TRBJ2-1	CASSSGRANEQFF	TGTGCCAGTTCTAGCGGGAGGGCGAATGAGCAGTTCTTC
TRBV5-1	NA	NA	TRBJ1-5	CASSFSGENQPQHF	TGCGCCAGCAGCTTTTCAGGGGAGAATCAGCCCCAGCATTTT
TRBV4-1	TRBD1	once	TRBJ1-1	CASSQESTRGREAFF	TGCGCCAGCAGCCAAGAAAGCACAAGGGGGCGGGAAGCTTTCTTT
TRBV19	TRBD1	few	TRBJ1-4	CATQTGDRVNEKLFF	TGTGCTACGCAGACTGGGGACAGGGTTAATGAAAAACTGTTTTTT
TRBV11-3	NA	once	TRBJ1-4	CASSLYTTNEKLFF	TGTGCCAGCAGCTTATACACCACTAATGAAAAACTGTTTTTT
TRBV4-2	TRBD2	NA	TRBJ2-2	CASSQVLAGGILNTGELFF	TGTGCCAGCAGCCAAGTGCTAGCGGGGGGGATCCTGAACACCGGGGAGCTGTTTTTT
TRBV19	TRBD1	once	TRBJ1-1	CASSVGQGANTEAFF	TGTGCCAGTAGTGTCGGACAGGGGGCGAACACTGAAGCTTTCTTT
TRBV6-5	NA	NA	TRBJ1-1	CASSYSRKNTEAFF	TGTGCCAGCAGTTACTCGCGCAAGAACACTGAAGCTTTCTTT
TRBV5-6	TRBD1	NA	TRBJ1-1	CASSYGTAPEAFF	TGTGCCAGCAGCTATGGGACAGCTCCTGAAGCTTTCTTT
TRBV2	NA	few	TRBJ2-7	CASRGSAYEQYF	TGTGCCAGCAGGGGGAGTGCCTACGAGCAGTACTTC
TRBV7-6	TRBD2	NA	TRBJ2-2	CASSSRLASGELFF	TGTGCCAGCAGTTCACGACTAGCGTCCGGGGAGCTGTTTTTT
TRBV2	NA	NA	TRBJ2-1	CASQARSYNEQFF	TGTGCCAGCCAGGCACGCTCCTACAATGAGCAGTTCTTC
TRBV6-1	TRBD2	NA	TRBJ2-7	CASRLGTSGPIEQYF	TGTGCCAGCAGACTTGGGACTAGCGGGCCCATTGAGCAGTACTTC
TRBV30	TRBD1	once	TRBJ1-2	CAWSVRAGGDYGYTF	TGTGCCTGGAGTGTAAGGGCAGGGGGCGACTATGGCTACACCTTC
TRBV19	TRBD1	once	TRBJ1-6	CASSTDRIWNSPLHF	TGTGCCAGTAGCACGGACAGGATCTGGAATTCACCCCTCCACTTT
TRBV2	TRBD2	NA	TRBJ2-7	CASRLAGVTYEQYF	TGTGCCAGCAGACTAGCGGGAGTAACCTACGAGCAGTACTTC
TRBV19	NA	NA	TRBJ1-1	CASRGRGNTEAFF	TGTGCCAGTAGGGGCAGGGGAAACACTGAAGCTTTCTTT
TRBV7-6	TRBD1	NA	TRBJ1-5	CASSLRQGPVNQPQHF	TGTGCCAGCAGCTTACGACAGGGGCCAGTCAATCAGCCCCAGCATTTT
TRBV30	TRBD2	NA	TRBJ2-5	CAWVPPGLAYQETQYF	TGTGCCTGGGTTCCTCCGGGACTAGCGTACCAAGAGACCCAGTACTTC